This entry lists 8 T cell receptor beta chains sequenced from one sample in a study of CD8 T cells in Susac syndrome. Random hexamers were used to reverse transcribe an amount of about 0.45 to 1 ug RNA. TCRdb re-called the immunoSEQ multiplex PCR reads through MiXCR, storing one row per CDR3 protein. Here the sample spans 250,000 to 300,000 distinct CDR3 sequences, 75% to 90% being singletons. Sequenced input: CD8+ T cells from PBMCs. These receptors came from a human donor with multiple sclerosis.

The chain uses TRBV5-6 and TRBJ2-1; 7 nucleotides match TRBD1. The V gene's germline CDR1 is SGHDT and CDR2 YYEEEE. This CDR3 is built from 17 residues. V gave up 0 bases and J gave up 1 base; unmatched junction bases: 7. The chain's CDR3 is CASSLAQGTGSYNEQFF. As DNA, the CDR3 is TGTGCCAGCAGCTTGGCACAGGGGACCGGATCCTACAATGAGCAGTTCTTC. Variable domain in full (rest from reference TRBV5-6 and TRBJ2-1): DAGVTQSPTHLIKTRGQQVTLRCSPKSGHDTVSWYQQALGQGPQFIFQYYEEEERQRGNFPDRFSGHQFPNYSSELNVNALLLGDSALYLCASSLAQGTGSYNEQFFGPGTRLTVL.

This clonotype was observed once. The chain joins TRBV12-3 or TRBV12-4 to TRBJ2-3; 7 bases are a match to TRBD2. J gave up 1 base and V 0 bases, and 7 bases lay outside the gene matches. This CDR3 is 17 amino acids long. The CDR3 DNA reads TGTGCCAGCAGTTTAGCGCTTTCTAGCGGAGGCACAGATACGCAGTATTTT. It specifies CASSLALSSGGTDTQYF.

This clonotype was seen once. The chain employs TRBV4-2 and TRBJ2-7; D remains unclear. The germline gives CDR1 LGHNA, CDR2 YNFKEQ. There are 14 residues in the CDR3. Trimming shortened V by 4 bases and J by 5 bases, and 15 bases separated the two germline ends. The CDR3, as DNA: TGTGCCAGCAGCCCGACCGTGGCGGTCCACGAGCAGTACTTC. This gives the protein CASSPTVAVHEQYF.

The gene calls are TRBV27 and TRBJ1-6; a weak D match, TRBD1 (5 bases). V lost 5 bases to trimming and J lost 6 bases, with 14 bases between them. CDR1 is MNHEY, CDR2 SMNVEV, per germline (reference sequence). The CDR3 consists of 15 residues. The CDR3 loop is CASSLLGGSNSPLHF. CDR3 bases: TGTGCCAGCAGTCTGTTGGGGGGTTCTAATTCACCCCTCCACTTT.

The chain is built from TRBV27 and TRBJ1-6; D gene ambiguous. The V gene lost 2 bases and the J gene lost 9 bases, with 14 bases spanning the gap. This CDR3 contains 15 residues. From germline, CDR1 is MNHEY and CDR2 SMNVEV (reference sequence). CDR3 region: CASSLGQAAGSPLHF. The CDR3 nucleotides are TGTGCCAGCAGTTTAGGGCAGGCGGCGGGTTCACCCCTCCACTTT.

This clonotype was observed a single time. Its ends do not fully match the called genes, so a read error is possible. The rearrangement links TRBV7-7 to TRBJ2-2, with 9 bases fitting TRBD1. Per germline, CDR1 SSHAT and CDR2 FNYEAQ (reference sequence). The CDR3 extends over 17 amino acids. CDR3 residues: CASSLMEGQGGGGELFF. CDR3 DNA sequence: TGTGCTAGCAGCTTAATGGAGGGACAGGGCGGAGGCGGGGAGCTGTTTTTT.

CDR3 sequence reads: CASSWGLAGVSEQFF. CDR3 bases: TGTGCCAGCAGTTGGGGACTAGCGGGAGTTAGTGAGCAGTTCTTC. This rearrangement joins TRBV27 to TRBJ2-1, with 14 nucleotides matching TRBD2. CDR3 length: 15 amino acids. With V trimmed by 4 bases and J by 9 bases, 5 bases remained unmatched. Germline V gene lookup returns CDR1 MNHEY and CDR2 SMNVEV (reference sequence).

CDR3 region: CASSLVRVAYEQYF. The CDR3 DNA reads as TGTGCCAGCAGCTTAGTACGGGTAGCCTACGAGCAGTACTTC. This chain connects TRBV5-5 to TRBJ2-7; D gene ambiguous. The CDR3 is 14 amino acids. V lost 2 bases and J 2 bases, leaving 11 bases between the germline ends. Germline V CDR1 and CDR2: SGHKS, YYEKEE (reference sequence).